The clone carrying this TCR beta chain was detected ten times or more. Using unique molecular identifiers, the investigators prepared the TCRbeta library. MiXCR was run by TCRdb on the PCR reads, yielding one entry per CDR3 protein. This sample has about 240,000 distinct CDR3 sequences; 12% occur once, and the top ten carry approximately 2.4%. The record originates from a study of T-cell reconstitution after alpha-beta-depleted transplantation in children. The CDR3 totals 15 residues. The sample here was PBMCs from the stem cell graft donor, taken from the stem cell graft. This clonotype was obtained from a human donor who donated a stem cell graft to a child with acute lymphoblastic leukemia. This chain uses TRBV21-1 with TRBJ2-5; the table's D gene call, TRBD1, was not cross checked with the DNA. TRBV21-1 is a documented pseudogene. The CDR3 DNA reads TGTGCCAGCAGCAACTCGGACAGGGTACAAGAGACCCAGTACTTC. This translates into CASSNSDRVQETQYF.